This T cell receptor beta chain derives from a study of response to subunit inactivated influenza vaccine. Study-level points and caveats: Authors suggested each seasonal influenza vaccination recruits few new T cells.

This clonotype was seen more than once but under ten times. Its matching antigen is unknown. TCRdb re-called the RT-PCR reads through MiXCR, storing one row per CDR3 protein. The sample carries about 500,000 distinct CDR3 sequences, 16% recorded once. The length of the CDR3 is 14 residues. Trimming left V 5 bases short and J 8 bases short, with 17 bases between. The germline V gene encodes CDR1 SSHAT and CDR2 FNYEAQ (reference sequence). The sequencing here drew on CD4+ T cells sorted from PBMCs, taken less than 30 months after vaccination. The chain employs TRBV7-7 and TRBJ2-3; D is ambiguous. The clonotype originates from a man aged 45 to 75 who received an inactivated influenza vaccine. The CDR3 DNA reads as TGTGCCAGCAGCGAGGCTGGGTACGATAGTACGCAGTATTTT. It specifies CASSEAGYDSTQYF.